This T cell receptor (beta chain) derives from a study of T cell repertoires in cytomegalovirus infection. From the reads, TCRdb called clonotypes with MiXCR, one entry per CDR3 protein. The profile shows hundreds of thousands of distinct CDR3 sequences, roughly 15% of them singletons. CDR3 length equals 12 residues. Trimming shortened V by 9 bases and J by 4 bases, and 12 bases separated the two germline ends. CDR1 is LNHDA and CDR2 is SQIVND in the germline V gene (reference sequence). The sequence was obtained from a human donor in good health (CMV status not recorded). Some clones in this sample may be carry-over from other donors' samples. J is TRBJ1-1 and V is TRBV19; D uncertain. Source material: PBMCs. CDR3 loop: CASLSRGTEAFF. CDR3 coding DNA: TGTGCCAGCCTCTCTCGGGGCACTGAAGCTTTCTTT.